This TCR beta chain was captured by sequencing in a study of T cells in Graves' hyperthyroidism and ophthalmopathy. This clonotype has at least ten counts. Its target is not known. Germline assignment: CDR1 KGHDR and CDR2 SFDVKD. V was clipped by 0 bases and J by 5 bases; unmatched bases: 9. This CDR3 is 18 amino acids long. Study findings and constraints: Ophthalmopathy was model-predicted a median approximately six months pre-onset.

Graves' hyperthyroidism showing no ophthalmopathy progression within 18 months was considered stable. Every diagnosis used clinical symptoms, serum thyroxine and TRAb, thyroid ultrasound and orbital computed tomography. What was amplified from RNA transcripts were TCR beta CDR3 regions. A first-round RT-PCR of the TCR CDR3 used the HTBI primer set. MiXCR, run by TCRdb on the multiplex PCR reads, gives a single entry per CDR3 protein. The table lists around 500,000 distinct CDR3 sequences, roughly 14% of them singletons, with 17% in the top ten. The rearrangement joins TRBV24-1 to TRBJ2-2; TRBD2 aligns across 9 bases. This clonotype was sampled from a young woman with Graves' hyperthyroidism. The source material was blood. CDR3 sequence (DNA): TGTGCCACCAGTGATTTGCAATTTCCTGGACTAGCGACCGGGGAGCTGTTTTTT. It specifies CATSDLQFPGLATGELFF.